One T cell receptor (beta chain) is described in this entry. The record originates from a study of blood T cell repertoires in COVID-19. The table came from immunoSEQ multiplex PCR; TCRdb's copy has only in-frame clones and leaves some out. The table has roughly 230,000 clones, 65% to 85% seen once. CDR1 is LGHDT, CDR2 YNNKEL, per germline (reference sequence). The CDR3 has 14 amino acids. Deletions cut 5 bases from V and 2 bases from J, with 12 bases between. The V gene is TRBV3-1 (or the pseudogene TRBV3-2), the J gene TRBJ2-5; a weak D match, TRBD2 (5 bases). The receptor's source is a woman older than 75 with acute or convalescent COVID-19. Input material: peripheral blood. The chain's CDR3 is CASSARDTQETQYF. The CDR3 DNA reads as TGTGCCAGCAGCGCCCGGGATACACAAGAGACCCAGTACTTC.